The next 5 T cell receptor beta chains were all read from a single sample in a study of blood T cells in healthy people across ages. A second PCR of roughly 7 to 11 cycles used a sample-barcoded 5' primer and a J-beta primer mix. TCRdb ran MiXCR on the 5' RACE reads and lists one entry per CDR3 protein. In the table there are approximately 320,000 distinct CDR3 sequences, roughly 26% of which are singletons. Sequencing was done on a sample of blood. Every receptor here comes from a woman aged 70-85 years in good health.

The J gene is TRBJ2-1, the V gene TRBV2; D could derive from TRBD1 or TRBD2 (5 bases each). The CDR3 spans 14 residues. Trimming pared 6 bases from V and 6 bases from J, leaving 15 bases between. Germline loops: CDR1 SNHLY, CDR2 FYNNEI. CDR3 sequence (DNA): TGTGCCAGCAGGGGGCCGGATGAGGGCAATGAGCAGTTCTTC. It encodes CASRGPDEGNEQFF. The whole variable domain, remainder taken from reference TRBV2 and TRBJ2-1, is EPEVTQTPSHQVTQMGQEVILRCVPISNHLYFYWYRQILGQKVEFLVSFYNNEISEKSEIFDDQFSVERPDGSNFTLKIRSTKLEDSAMYFCASRGPDEGNEQFFGPGTRLTVL.

The chain has TRBV7-9 and TRBJ2-1; D is ambiguous. Trimming left V 1 base short and J 9 bases short, with 13 bases between. Per the germline V gene, CDR1 is SEHNR and CDR2 is FQNEAQ (reference sequence). The CDR3 has 14 residues. CDR3 amino acids: CASSLGSGSAEQFF. The DNA of the CDR3 is TGTGCCAGCAGCTTAGGGTCCGGGTCGGCTGAGCAGTTCTTC. The whole variable domain, remainder taken from reference TRBV7-9 and TRBJ2-1, is DTGVSQNPRHKITKRGQNVTFRCDPISEHNRLYWYRQTLGQGPEFLTYFQNEAQLEKSRLLSDRFSAERPKGSFSTLEIQRTEQGDSAMYLCASSLGSGSAEQFFGPGTRLTVL.

This clonotype was seen repeatedly, ten times or more. This rearrangement joins TRBV20-1 to TRBJ2-1, with TRBD2 matching 7 bases. The CDR3 is made up of 18 amino acids. V shed 0 bases, J shed 2 bases, and the junction held 13 bases outside the gene matches. Germline CDR1 and CDR2: DFQATT and SNEGSKA (reference sequence). The chain's CDR3 is CSARDLGLSGTAYNEQFF. The CDR3 DNA sequence: TGCAGTGCTAGAGATCTAGGGTTAAGCGGGACTGCCTACAATGAGCAGTTCTTC.

This clonotype occurred a few times. This sequence joins TRBV28 and TRBJ2-7; D is perhaps TRBD1 (5 bases). This CDR3 has 11 residues. Trimming shortened V by 7 bases and J by 4 bases, and 8 bases separated the two germline ends. Germline CDR1 is MDHEN and CDR2 is SYDVKM. The CDR3 is CASISGYEQYF. The CDR3 bases are TGTGCCAGCATCTCAGGGTACGAGCAGTACTTC.

This chain connects TRBV20-1 to TRBJ1-6; 8 nucleotides line up with TRBD1. Germline CDR1 is DFQATT and CDR2 is SNEGSKA (reference sequence). The CDR3 is 15 residues long. Trimming cost V 5 bases and J 4 bases; bases outside gene matches: 7. The CDR3 is CSAGQGSSYNSPLHF. The CDR3 DNA is TGCAGTGCTGGACAGGGCTCCTCTTATAATTCACCCCTCCACTTT.